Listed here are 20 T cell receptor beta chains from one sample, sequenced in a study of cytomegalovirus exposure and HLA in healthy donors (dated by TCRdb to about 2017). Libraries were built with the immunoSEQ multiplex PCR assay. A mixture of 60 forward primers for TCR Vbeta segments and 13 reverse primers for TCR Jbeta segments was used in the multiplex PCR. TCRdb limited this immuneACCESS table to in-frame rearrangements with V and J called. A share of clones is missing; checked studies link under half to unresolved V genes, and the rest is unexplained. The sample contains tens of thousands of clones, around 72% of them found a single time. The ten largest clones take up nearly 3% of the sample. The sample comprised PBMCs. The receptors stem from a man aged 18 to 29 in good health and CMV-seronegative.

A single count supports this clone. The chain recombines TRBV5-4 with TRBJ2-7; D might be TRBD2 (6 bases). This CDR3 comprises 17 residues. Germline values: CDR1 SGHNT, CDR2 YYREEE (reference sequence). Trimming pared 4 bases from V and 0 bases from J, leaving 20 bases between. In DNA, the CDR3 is TGTGCCAGCAGCCCCGGTCAGGCGGGATTGAGCTCCTACGAGCAGTACTTC. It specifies CASSPGQAGLSSYEQYF.

DNA for the CDR3: TGTGCCAGCAGCCCCCTAGTCCTTGAGACCCAGTACTTC. Translating gives CASSPLVLETQYF. The genes are TRBV6-5 and TRBJ2-5; no firm D call. CDR1 is MNHEY, CDR2 SVGAGI, per germline. This CDR3 contains 13 residues. Trimming stripped 6 bases from V and 5 bases from J, with 13 bases between.

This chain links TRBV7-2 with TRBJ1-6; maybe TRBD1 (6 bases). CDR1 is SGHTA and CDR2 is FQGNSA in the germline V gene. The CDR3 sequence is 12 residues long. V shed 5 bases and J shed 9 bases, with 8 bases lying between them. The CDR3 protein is CASSHRASPLHF. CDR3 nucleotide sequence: TGTGCCAGCAGCCACAGGGCTTCACCCCTCCACTTT.

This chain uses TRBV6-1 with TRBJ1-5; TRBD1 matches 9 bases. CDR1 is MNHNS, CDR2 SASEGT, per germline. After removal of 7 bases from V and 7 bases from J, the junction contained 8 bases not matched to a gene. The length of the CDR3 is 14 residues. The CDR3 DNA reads TGTGCCAGCAACTGGGGGGGACAGGGACAGCCCCAGCATTTT. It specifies CASNWGGQGQPQHF.

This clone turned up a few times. The CDR3 coding sequence is TGTGCCAGTCTAGAAAAACAGGGTGAGCAGTTCTTC. Translation: CASLEKQGEQFF. V is TRBV28 and J is TRBJ2-1, with D perhaps matching TRBD1 (6 bases). The CDR3 is 12 amino acids. The V gene's germline CDR1 is MDHEN and CDR2 SYDVKM. The V and J ends lost 9 bases and 9 bases respectively, with 15 bases between them.

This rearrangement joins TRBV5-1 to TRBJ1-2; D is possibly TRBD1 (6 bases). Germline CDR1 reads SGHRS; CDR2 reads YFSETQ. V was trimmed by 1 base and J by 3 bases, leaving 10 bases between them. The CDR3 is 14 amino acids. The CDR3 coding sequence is TGCGCCAGCAGCTTGCAGGGGAAGGACTATGGCTACACCTTC. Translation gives CASSLQGKDYGYTF.

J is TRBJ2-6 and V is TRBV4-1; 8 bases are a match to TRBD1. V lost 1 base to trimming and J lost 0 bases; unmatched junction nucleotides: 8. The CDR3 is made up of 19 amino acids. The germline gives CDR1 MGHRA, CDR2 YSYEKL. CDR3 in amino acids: CASSQADRGPSSGANVLTF. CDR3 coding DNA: TGCGCCAGCAGCCAAGCCGACAGGGGCCCAAGCTCTGGGGCCAACGTCCTGACTTTC.

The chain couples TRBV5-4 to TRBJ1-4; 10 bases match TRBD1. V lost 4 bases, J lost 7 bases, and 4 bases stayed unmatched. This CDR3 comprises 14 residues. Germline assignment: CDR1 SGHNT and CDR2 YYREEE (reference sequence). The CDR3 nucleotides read TGTGCCAGCAGCGTGACAGGGGGCGTTGAAAAACTGTTTTTT. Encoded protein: CASSVTGGVEKLFF.

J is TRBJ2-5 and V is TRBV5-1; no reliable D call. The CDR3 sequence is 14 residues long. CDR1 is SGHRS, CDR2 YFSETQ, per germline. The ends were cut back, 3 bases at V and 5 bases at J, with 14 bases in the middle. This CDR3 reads CASSSPDLRETQYF. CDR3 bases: TGCGCCAGCAGCTCACCCGATCTCAGGGAGACCCAGTACTTC. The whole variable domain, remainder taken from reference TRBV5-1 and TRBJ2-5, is KAGVTQTPRYLIKTRGQQVTLSCSPISGHRSVSWYQQTPGQGLQFLFEYFSETQRNKGNFPGRFSGRQFSNSRSEMNVSTLELGDSALYLCASSSPDLRETQYFGPGTRLLVL.

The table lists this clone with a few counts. The CDR3, as DNA: TGTGCCAGTCATGACAGGGGTGGCACTGAAGCTTTCTTT. Protein sequence: CASHDRGGTEAFF. V gene TRBV19 combines with J gene TRBJ1-1; 8 nucleotides line up with TRBD1. The J segment lost 4 bases and the V segment lost 8 bases, leaving 6 bases of the junction unmatched. Germline V CDR1 and CDR2: LNHDA, SQIVND (reference sequence). The CDR3 covers 13 residues.

The CDR3 protein is CASSRQGNYGYTF. DNA of the CDR3: TGTGCCAGCAGCCGACAGGGGAACTATGGCTACACCTTC. This sequence joins TRBV11-2 and TRBJ1-2; TRBD1 aligns across 8 bases. The ends lost 5 bases at V and 2 bases at J; junction bases unmatched: 1. CDR1 SGHAT and CDR2 FQNNGV come from the germline V gene. The CDR3 covers 13 residues.

The CDR3 loop reads CAWSKGTGVPRDSGNTIYF. CDR3 bases: TGTGCCTGGAGTAAAGGGACAGGGGTACCAAGGGACTCTGGAAACACCATATATTTT. The V call is TRBV30, the J call TRBJ1-3; 10 bases agree with TRBD1. This CDR3 comprises 19 residues. Trimming took 2 bases from V and 0 from J; bases not matched to a gene: 13. In germline, CDR1 is GTSNPN, CDR2 SVGIG (reference sequence).

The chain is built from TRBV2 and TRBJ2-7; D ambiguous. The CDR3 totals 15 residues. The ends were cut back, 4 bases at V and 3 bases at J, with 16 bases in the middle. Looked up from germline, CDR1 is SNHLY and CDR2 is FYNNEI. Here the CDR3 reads CASSVYTASLYEQYF. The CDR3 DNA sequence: TGTGCCAGCAGTGTTTACACAGCCAGCCTCTACGAGCAGTACTTC.

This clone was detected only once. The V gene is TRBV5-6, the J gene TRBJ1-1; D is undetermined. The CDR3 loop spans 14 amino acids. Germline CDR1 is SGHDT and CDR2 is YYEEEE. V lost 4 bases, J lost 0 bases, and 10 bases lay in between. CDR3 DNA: TGTGCCAGCAGCCCATGGCTGATGAACACTGAAGCTTTCTTT. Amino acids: CASSPWLMNTEAFF.

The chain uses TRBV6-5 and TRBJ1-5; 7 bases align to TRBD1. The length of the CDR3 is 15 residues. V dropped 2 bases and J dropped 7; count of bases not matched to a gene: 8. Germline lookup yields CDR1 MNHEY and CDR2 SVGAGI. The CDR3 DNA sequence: TGTGCCAGCAGTTACCAACAGGGGTCCCGGCAGCCCCAGCATTTT. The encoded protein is CASSYQQGSRQPQHF.

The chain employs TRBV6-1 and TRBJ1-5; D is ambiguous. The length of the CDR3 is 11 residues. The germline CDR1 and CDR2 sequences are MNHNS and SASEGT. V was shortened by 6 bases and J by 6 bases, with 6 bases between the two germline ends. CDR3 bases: TGTGCCAGCAGCCACACTCAGCCCCAGCATTTT. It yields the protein CASSHTQPQHF.

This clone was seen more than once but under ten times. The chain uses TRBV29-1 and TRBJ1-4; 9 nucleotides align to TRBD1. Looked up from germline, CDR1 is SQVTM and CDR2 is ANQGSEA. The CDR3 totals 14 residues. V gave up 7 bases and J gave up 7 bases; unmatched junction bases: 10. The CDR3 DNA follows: TGCAGCGGCCCAGCCCGGGACAGGGTTGAAAAACTGTTTTTT. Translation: CSGPARDRVEKLFF.

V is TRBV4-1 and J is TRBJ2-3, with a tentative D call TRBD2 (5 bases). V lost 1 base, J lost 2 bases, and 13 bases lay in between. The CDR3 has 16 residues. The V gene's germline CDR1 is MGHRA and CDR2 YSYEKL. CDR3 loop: CASSQGGLALTDTQYF. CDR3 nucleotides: TGCGCCAGCAGCCAAGGAGGCCTAGCCCTCACAGATACGCAGTATTTT.

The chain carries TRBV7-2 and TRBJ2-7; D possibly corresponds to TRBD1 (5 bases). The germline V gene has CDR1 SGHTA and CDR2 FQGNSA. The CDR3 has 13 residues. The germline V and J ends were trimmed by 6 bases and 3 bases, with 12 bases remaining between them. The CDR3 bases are TGTGCCAGCAGAAGGGCAGGGAACTACGAGCAGTACTTC. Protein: CASRRAGNYEQYF.

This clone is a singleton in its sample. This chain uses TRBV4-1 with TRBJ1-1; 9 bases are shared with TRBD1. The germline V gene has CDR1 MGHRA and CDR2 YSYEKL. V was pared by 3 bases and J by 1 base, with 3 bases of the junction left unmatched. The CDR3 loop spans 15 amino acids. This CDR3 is CASSHDRGANTEAFF. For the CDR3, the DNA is TGCGCCAGCAGCCATGACAGGGGGGCGAACACTGAAGCTTTCTTT.